The source of this TCR beta chain is a study of T cells in Graves' hyperthyroidism and ophthalmopathy. Amplified TCR beta CDR3 regions came from RNA transcripts. The primer set for the first-round RT-PCR of the TCR CDR3 was HTBI. TCRdb reprocessed the multiplex PCR reads via MiXCR and lists one record per CDR3 protein. Here the sample spans around 520,000 distinct CDR3 sequences, 14% being singletons. Findings of the study overall: Onset of ophthalmopathy came a median 6.5 months after the model predicted it.

Disease duration under 2 months; hyperthyroidism patients were aged 18 to 65. Germline assignment: CDR1 MNHNS and CDR2 SASEGT. With V trimmed by 7 bases and J by 2 bases, 5 bases remained unmatched. This CDR3 region has 14 residues. Worth noting for this clonotype: Its specificity is not known.

Sequences were obtained from blood. The source is a woman aged 35 to 49 with Graves' hyperthyroidism. This chain connects TRBV6-1 to TRBJ2-5, with 9 bases fitting TRBD2. The CDR3 DNA reads as TGTGCCAGCAAAGGGGGACTAGCTCAAGAGACCCAGTACTTC. It is translated as CASKGGLAQETQYF.